The TCR beta chain under discussion was sequenced for a study of OX40 agonist ivuxolimab in advanced cancers. The overall study: Hepatocellular carcinoma, melanoma, renal cell or head and neck cancer was diagnosed in the dose-escalation patients. Patients achieving partial responses numbered three: one hepatocellular carcinoma case and two cutaneous melanoma cases. General observations from the study: The study found that CD8+ T cells averaged more expanded clones than CD4+. At 0.1 to 3.0 mg/kg, CD4+ and CD8+ blood T cells expanded clonally by week 6.

The CDR3 has 12 amino acids. Germline CDR1 is GTSNPN and CDR2 is SVGIG (reference sequence). V lost 4 bases, J lost 4 bases, and 10 bases lay in between. The table came from immunoSEQ multiplex PCR; TCRdb's copy has only in-frame clones and leaves some out. The repertoire holds approximately 12,000 clones, with about nine tenths as singletons. Notes on this clone: Its antigen is not identified.

This TCR was sampled from an adult with an advanced solid tumor such as melanoma, head and neck, liver or kidney cancer. The J gene is TRBJ1-2, the V gene TRBV30; a weak D match, TRBD1 (5 bases). Source: CD4+ or CD8+ T cells sorted from blood, taken in a trial of the OX40 agonist ivuxolimab. The CDR3 sequence: CAWIDSIYGYTF. The CDR3 DNA sequence: TGTGCCTGGATTGACAGTATCTATGGCTACACCTTC.